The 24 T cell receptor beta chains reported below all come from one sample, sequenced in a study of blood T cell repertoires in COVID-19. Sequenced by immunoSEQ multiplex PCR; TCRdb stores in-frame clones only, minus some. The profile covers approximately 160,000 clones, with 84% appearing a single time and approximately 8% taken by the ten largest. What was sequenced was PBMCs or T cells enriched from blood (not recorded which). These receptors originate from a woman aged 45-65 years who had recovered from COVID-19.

The CDR3 reads CASSLTDKSEQYF. In DNA, the CDR3 is TGTGCCAGCAGCCTCACGGACAAGTCCGAGCAGTACTTC. The chain combines TRBV7-9 with TRBJ2-7; TRBD1 might be the D (5 bases). V lost 5 bases, J lost 6 bases, and 14 bases lay in between. Germline assignment: CDR1 SEHNR and CDR2 FQNEAQ (reference sequence). This CDR3 spans 13 amino acids.

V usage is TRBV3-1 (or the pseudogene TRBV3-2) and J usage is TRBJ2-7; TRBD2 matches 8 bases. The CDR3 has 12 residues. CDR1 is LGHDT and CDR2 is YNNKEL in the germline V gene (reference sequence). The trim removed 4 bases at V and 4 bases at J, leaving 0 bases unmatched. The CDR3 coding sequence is TGTGCCAGCAGCCCTAGCGGGTACGAGCAGTACTTC. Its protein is CASSPSGYEQYF.

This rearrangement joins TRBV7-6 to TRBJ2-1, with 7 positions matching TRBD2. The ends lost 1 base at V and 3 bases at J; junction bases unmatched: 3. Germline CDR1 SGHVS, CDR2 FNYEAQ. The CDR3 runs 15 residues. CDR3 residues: CASSLGGGSYNEQFF. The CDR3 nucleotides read TGTGCCAGCAGCTTAGGTGGCGGGAGCTACAATGAGCAGTTCTTC.

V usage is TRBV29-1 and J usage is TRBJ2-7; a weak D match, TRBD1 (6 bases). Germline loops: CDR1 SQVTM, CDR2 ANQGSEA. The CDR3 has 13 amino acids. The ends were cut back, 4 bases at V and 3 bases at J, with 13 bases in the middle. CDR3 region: CSVAGNRVYEQYF. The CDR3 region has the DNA TGCAGCGTTGCGGGAAACAGGGTCTACGAGCAGTACTTC.

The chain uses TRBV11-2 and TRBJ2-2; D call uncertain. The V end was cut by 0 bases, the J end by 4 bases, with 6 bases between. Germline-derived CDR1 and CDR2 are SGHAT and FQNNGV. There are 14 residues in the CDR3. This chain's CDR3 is CASSLDQFTGELFF. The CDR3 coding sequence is TGTGCCAGCAGCTTAGATCAATTCACCGGGGAGCTGTTTTTT.

The CDR3 DNA sequence: TGCGCCAGCAGCTTGACCCAAACAAACACTGAAGCTTTCTTT. This encodes CASSLTQTNTEAFF. The chain joins TRBV5-1 to TRBJ1-1; D gene uncertain. CDR1 is SGHRS and CDR2 is YFSETQ in the germline V gene. The CDR3 loop spans 14 amino acids. With 1 base removed from V and 2 bases from J, the gap between germline ends came to 9 bases.

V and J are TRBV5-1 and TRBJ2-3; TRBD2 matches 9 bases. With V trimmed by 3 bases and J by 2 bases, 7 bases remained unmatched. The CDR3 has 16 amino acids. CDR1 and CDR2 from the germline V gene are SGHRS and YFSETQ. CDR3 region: CASSSRSGGFTDTQYF. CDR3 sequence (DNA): TGCGCCAGCAGCTCACGTAGCGGGGGATTCACAGATACGCAGTATTTT.

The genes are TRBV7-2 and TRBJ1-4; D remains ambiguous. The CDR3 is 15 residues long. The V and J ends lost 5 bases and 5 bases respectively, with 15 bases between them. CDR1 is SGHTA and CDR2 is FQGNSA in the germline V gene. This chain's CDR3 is CASSPSHYQNEKLFF. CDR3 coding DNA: TGTGCCAGCAGCCCATCCCACTACCAAAATGAAAAACTGTTTTTT.

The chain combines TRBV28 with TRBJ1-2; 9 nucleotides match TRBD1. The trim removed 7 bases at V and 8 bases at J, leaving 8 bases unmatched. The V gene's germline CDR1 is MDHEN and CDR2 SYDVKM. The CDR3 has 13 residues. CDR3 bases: TGTGCCAGCACCGGGACAGGGATCGGAGGCTACACCTTC. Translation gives CASTGTGIGGYTF.

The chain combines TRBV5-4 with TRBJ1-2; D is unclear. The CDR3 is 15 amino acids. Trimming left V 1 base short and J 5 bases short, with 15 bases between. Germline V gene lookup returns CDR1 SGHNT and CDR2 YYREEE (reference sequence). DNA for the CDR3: TGTGCCAGCAGCTTGTGGGTGAGAGGGCCTTATGGCTACACCTTC. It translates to CASSLWVRGPYGYTF.

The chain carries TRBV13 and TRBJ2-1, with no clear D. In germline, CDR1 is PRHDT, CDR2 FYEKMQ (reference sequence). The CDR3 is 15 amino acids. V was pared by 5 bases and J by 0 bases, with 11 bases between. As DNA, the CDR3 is TGTGCCAGCAGCCCCCCCCTCAGCTCCTACAATGAGCAGTTCTTC. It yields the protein CASSPPLSSYNEQFF.

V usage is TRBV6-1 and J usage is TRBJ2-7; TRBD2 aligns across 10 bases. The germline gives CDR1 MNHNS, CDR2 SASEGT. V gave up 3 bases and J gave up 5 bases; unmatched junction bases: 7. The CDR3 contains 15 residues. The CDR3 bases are TGTGCCAGCAGTGAGGGACTAGCGATCCTCCACGAGCAGTACTTC. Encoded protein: CASSEGLAILHEQYF.

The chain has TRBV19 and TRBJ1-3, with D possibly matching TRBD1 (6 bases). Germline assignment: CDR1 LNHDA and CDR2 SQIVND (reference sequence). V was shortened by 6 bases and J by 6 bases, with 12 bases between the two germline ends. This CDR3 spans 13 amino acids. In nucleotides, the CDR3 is TGTGCCAGTAGCCCAGGGGTACCAAACACCATATATTTT. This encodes CASSPGVPNTIYF.

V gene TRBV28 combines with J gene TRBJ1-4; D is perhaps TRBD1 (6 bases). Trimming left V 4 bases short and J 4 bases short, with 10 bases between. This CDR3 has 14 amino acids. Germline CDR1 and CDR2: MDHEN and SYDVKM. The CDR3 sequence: CASSSQGLNEKLFF. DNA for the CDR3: TGTGCCAGCAGTTCACAGGGCCTTAATGAAAAACTGTTTTTT.

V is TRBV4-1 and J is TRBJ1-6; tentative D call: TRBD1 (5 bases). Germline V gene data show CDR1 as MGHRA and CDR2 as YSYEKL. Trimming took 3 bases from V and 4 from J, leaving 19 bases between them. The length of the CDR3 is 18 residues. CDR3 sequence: CASSQFSVQVLYNSPLHF. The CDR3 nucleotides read TGCGCCAGCAGCCAGTTTAGTGTACAGGTTCTGTATAATTCACCCCTCCACTTT.

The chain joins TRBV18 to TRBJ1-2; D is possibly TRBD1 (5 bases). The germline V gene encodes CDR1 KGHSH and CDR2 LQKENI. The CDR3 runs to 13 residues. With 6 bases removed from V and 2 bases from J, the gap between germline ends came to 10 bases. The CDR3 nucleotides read TGTGCCAGCTCCGAGGACAAAAACTATGGCTACACCTTC. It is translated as CASSEDKNYGYTF. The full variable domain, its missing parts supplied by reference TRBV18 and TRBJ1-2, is NAGVMQNPRHLVRRRGQEARLRCSPMKGHSHVYWYRQLPEEGLKFMVYLQKENIIDESGMPKERFSAEFPKEGPSILRIQQVVRGDSAAYFCASSEDKNYGYTFGSGTRLTVV.

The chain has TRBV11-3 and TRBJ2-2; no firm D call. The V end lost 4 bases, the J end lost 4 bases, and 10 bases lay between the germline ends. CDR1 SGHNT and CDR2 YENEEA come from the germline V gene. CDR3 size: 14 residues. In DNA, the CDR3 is TGTGCCAGCAGCTCGTTGTTCCTCACCGGGGAGCTGTTTTTT. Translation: CASSSLFLTGELFF.

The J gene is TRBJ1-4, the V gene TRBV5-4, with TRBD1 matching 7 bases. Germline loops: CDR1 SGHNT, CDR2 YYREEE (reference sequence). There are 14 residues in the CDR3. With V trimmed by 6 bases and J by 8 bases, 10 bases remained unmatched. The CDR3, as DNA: TGTGCCAGCAAAAGGGGGCTGAGAGAAGAAAAACTGTTTTTT. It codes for CASKRGLREEKLFF.

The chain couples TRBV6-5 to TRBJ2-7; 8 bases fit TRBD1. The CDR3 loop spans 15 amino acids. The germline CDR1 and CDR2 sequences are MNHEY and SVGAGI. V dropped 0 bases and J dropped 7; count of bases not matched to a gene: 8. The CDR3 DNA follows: TGTGCCAGCAGTTACTCCTACAGGGGGGAAGGGGAGCAGTACTTC. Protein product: CASSYSYRGEGEQYF.

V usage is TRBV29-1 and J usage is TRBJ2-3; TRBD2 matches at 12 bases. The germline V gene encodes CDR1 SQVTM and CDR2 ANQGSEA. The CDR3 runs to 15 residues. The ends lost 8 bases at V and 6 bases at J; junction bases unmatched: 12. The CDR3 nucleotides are TGCAGCTTCTCTAGCGGGAGGGCCAATTCGGATACGCAGTATTTT. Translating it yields CSFSSGRANSDTQYF.

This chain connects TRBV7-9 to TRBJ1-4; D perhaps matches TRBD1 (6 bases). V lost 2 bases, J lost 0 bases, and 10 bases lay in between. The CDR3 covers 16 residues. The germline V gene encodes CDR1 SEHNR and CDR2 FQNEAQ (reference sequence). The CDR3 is CASSLTDSTTNEKLFF. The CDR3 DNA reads TGTGCCAGCAGCTTAACGGACAGCACAACTAATGAAAAACTGTTTTTT. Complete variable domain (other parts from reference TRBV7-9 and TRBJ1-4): DTGVSQNPRHKITKRGQNVTFRCDPISEHNRLYWYRQTLGQGPEFLTYFQNEAQLEKSRLLSDRFSAERPKGSFSTLEIQRTEQGDSAMYLCASSLTDSTTNEKLFFGSGTQLSVL.

CDR3 bases: TGTGCCAGCGCAGCAACTCGGGCGCAGGGAGCTTTCTTT. It yields the protein CASAATRAQGAFF. V and J are TRBV19 and TRBJ1-1, with D perhaps matching TRBD1 (5 bases). Trimming removed 9 bases from V and 10 bases from J, with 21 bases in between. Germline V gene lookup returns CDR1 LNHDA and CDR2 SQIVND (reference sequence). The CDR3 consists of 13 residues.

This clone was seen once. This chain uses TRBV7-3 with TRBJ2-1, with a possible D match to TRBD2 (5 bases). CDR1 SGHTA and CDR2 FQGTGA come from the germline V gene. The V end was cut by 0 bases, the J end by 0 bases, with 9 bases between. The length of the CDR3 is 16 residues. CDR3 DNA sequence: TGTGCCAGCAGCTTAACTCGGGATAGCTCCTACAATGAGCAGTTCTTC. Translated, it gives CASSLTRDSSYNEQFF.

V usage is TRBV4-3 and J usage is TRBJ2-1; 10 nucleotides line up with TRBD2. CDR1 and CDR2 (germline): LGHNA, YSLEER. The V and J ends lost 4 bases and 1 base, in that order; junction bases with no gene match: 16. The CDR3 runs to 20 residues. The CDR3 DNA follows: TGCGCCAGCAGCCCGCACGGTAGGACTAGCGGCCGACAATCCTACAATGAGCAGTTCTTC. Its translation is CASSPHGRTSGRQSYNEQFF.